The next 31 T cell receptor beta chains were all read from a single sample in a study of cytomegalovirus exposure and HLA in healthy donors. The PCR employed 60 Vbeta primers together with 13 Jbeta primers. Clones were read by immunoSEQ multiplex PCR, and TCRdb kept only the in-frame ones, dropping some. The sample contains about 160,000 clones, roughly 80% of which appear only once. Sequencing input: PBMCs. The receptors shown here come from a man in his forties in good health and CMV-seronegative.

The chain joins TRBV7-2 to TRBJ2-7; D is unresolved. CDR3 length equals 11 residues. V was shortened by 4 bases and J by 3 bases, with 4 bases between the two germline ends. Germline lookup yields CDR1 SGHTA and CDR2 FQGNSA. The CDR3: CASSSFYEQYF. The CDR3 DNA follows: TGTGCCAGCAGCTCATTCTACGAGCAGTACTTC. The full variable domain, rest sourced from reference TRBV7-2 and TRBJ2-7, is GAGVSQSPSNKVTEKGKDVELRCDPISGHTALYWYRQSLGQGLEFLIYFQGNSAPDKSGLPSDRFSAERTGGSVSTLTIQRTQQEDSAVYLCASSSFYEQYFGPGTRLTVT.

This chain joins TRBV6-1 and TRBJ2-7; TRBD1 is a possible D gene (7 bases). V gave up 4 bases and J gave up 3 bases, with 13 bases separating them. The CDR3 loop spans 14 amino acids. Germline V gene sequence: CDR1 MNHNS, CDR2 SASEGT. The CDR3 sequence is CASSVARGVYEQYF. The CDR3 DNA follows: TGTGCCAGCAGTGTGGCCAGGGGGGTCTACGAGCAGTACTTC.

The J gene is TRBJ2-5, the V gene TRBV7-2; no clear D gene. CDR1 is SGHTA, CDR2 FQGNSA, per germline. This CDR3 is 14 amino acids long. Deletions cut 5 bases from V and 5 bases from J, with 15 bases between. CDR3 sequence reads: CASSPASGWETQYF. CDR3 coding DNA: TGTGCCAGCAGCCCAGCGAGTGGTTGGGAGACCCAGTACTTC. Full variable domain (rest looked up from reference TRBV7-2 and TRBJ2-5): GAGVSQSPSNKVTEKGKDVELRCDPISGHTALYWYRQSLGQGLEFLIYFQGNSAPDKSGLPSDRFSAERTGGSVSTLTIQRTQQEDSAVYLCASSPASGWETQYFGPGTRLLVL.

The chain joins TRBV14 to TRBJ2-1, with 15 nucleotides matching TRBD2. J was trimmed by 2 bases and V by 4 bases; bases with no gene match: 0. CDR3 size: 16 residues. Germline-derived CDR1 and CDR2 are SGHDN and FVKESK. The CDR3 coding sequence is TGTGCCAGCAGCCGGACTAGCGGGGGGGCCTACAATGAGCAGTTCTTC. The encoded protein is CASSRTSGGAYNEQFF.

The rearrangement links TRBV27 to TRBJ1-1; D is uncertain. Germline CDR1 and CDR2: MNHEY and SMNVEV (reference sequence). Trimming removed 0 bases at V and 2 bases at J, with 7 bases between. This CDR3 is 14 amino acids long. DNA of the CDR3: TGTGCCAGCAGTTTATCTCGGAGAAACACTGAAGCTTTCTTT. This encodes CASSLSRRNTEAFF.

The J gene is TRBJ1-2, the V gene TRBV27, with a tentative D call TRBD1 (5 bases). Looked up from germline, CDR1 is MNHEY and CDR2 is SMNVEV (reference sequence). V dropped 0 bases and J dropped 8 bases, with 16 bases sitting between them. This CDR3 has 15 amino acids. In nucleotides, the CDR3 is TGTGCCAGCAGTTTATCGATGGGGGAGGGATACGGCTACACCTTC. This sequence encodes CASSLSMGEGYGYTF.

The chain recombines TRBV14 with TRBJ1-1, with D possibly TRBD1 on 6 matching bases. Trimming shortened V by 6 bases and J by 0 bases, and 8 bases separated the two germline ends. Germline CDR1 and CDR2: SGHDN and FVKESK. The CDR3 totals 13 residues. The CDR3 spells CASRQGLNTEAFF. CDR3 in DNA: TGTGCCAGCAGACAGGGCTTGAACACTGAAGCTTTCTTT. Using reference TRBV14 and TRBJ1-1 for the parts outside the CDR3, the full variable domain is EAGVTQFPSHSVIEKGQTVTLRCDPISGHDNLYWYRRVMGKEIKFLLHFVKESKQDESGMPNNRFLAERTGGTYSTLKVQPAELEDSGVYFCASRQGLNTEAFFGQGTRLTVV.

This clone was counted a single time. This chain links TRBV6-5 with TRBJ2-5, with 7 nucleotides matching TRBD2. Germline CDR1 is MNHEY and CDR2 is SVGAGI. The CDR3 runs 14 residues. Unmatched junction bases numbered 3, after V lost 3 bases and J lost 2 bases. CDR3 in amino acids: CASSYSSGQETQYF. CDR3 in DNA: TGTGCCAGCAGTTATTCTAGCGGACAAGAGACCCAGTACTTC.

About this clone itself: Relative to the germline gene, one junction end is altered; a read error may explain this. This sequence joins TRBV6-4 and TRBJ2-7; maybe TRBD1 (6 bases). The germline CDR1 and CDR2 sequences are MRHNA and SNTAGT. CDR3 length: 13 residues. CDR3 region: CASSELQGYVQYF. CDR3 sequence (DNA): TGTGCCAGCAGTGAGTTACAGGGCTACGTGCAGTATTTC.

This clone has just a few counts. The V and J genes are TRBV11-3 and TRBJ2-3; D unresolved. The germline CDR1 and CDR2 sequences are SGHNT and YENEEA. Trimming left V 0 bases short and J 2 bases short, with 6 bases between. This CDR3 is built from 14 residues. The CDR3 nucleotides are TGTGCCAGCAGCTTAGACCAGGACACAGATACGCAGTATTTT. This codes for CASSLDQDTDTQYF.

This sequence joins TRBV2 and TRBJ2-1; TRBD2 matches at 13 bases. V gave up 6 bases and J gave up 7 bases; unmatched junction bases: 6. The CDR3 spans 15 residues. Germline lookup yields CDR1 SNHLY and CDR2 FYNNEI. The CDR3 loop reads CASSATSGGRNEQFF. For the CDR3, the DNA is TGTGCCAGCAGCGCGACTAGCGGGGGGAGGAATGAGCAGTTCTTC. The full variable domain, its missing parts supplied by reference TRBV2 and TRBJ2-1, is EPEVTQTPSHQVTQMGQEVILRCVPISNHLYFYWYRQILGQKVEFLVSFYNNEISEKSEIFDDQFSVERPDGSNFTLKIRSTKLEDSAMYFCASSATSGGRNEQFFGPGTRLTVL.

CDR3 nucleotide sequence: TGTGCCAGCAGTGACAGAAAACTGTTTTTT. Translation gives CASSDRKLFF. The chain is built from TRBV2 and TRBJ1-4; D not certain. Germline-derived CDR1 and CDR2 are SNHLY and FYNNEI. This CDR3 is 10 amino acids long. Trimming stripped 3 bases from V and 10 bases from J, with 3 bases between.

In its sample, this clone was seen a few times. The chain combines TRBV6-4 with TRBJ2-1; 7 bases align to TRBD1. Germline CDR1 reads MRHNA; CDR2 reads SNTAGT. The ends lost 2 bases at V and 7 bases at J; junction bases unmatched: 5. The CDR3 spans 14 residues. CDR3 sequence reads: CASSDAAGGNEQFF. CDR3 bases: TGTGCCAGCAGTGACGCGGCAGGGGGAAATGAGCAGTTCTTC.

The CDR3 region has the DNA TGTGCCAGCAGCTTGGCGAGCATGCGGGGGAGATCCTACGAGCAGTACTTC. Its translation: CASSLASMRGRSYEQYF. V is TRBV5-4 and J is TRBJ2-7; 7 bases are shared with TRBD2. Germline V gene sequence: CDR1 SGHNT, CDR2 YYREEE (reference sequence). The V segment lost 0 bases and the J segment 1 base; nucleotides outside the gene matches: 10. The CDR3 consists of 17 residues. Drawing the rest from reference TRBV5-4 and TRBJ2-7, the complete variable domain is ETGVTQSPTHLIKTRGQQVTLRCSSQSGHNTVSWYQQALGQGPQFIFQYYREEENGRGNFPPRFSGLQFPNYSSELNVNALELDDSALYLCASSLASMRGRSYEQYFGPGTRLTVT.

V is TRBV30 and J is TRBJ2-7; TRBD2 matches 7 bases. This CDR3 region has 14 residues. V gave up 0 bases and J gave up 3 bases; unmatched junction bases: 5. CDR1 and CDR2 (germline): GTSNPN, SVGIG (reference sequence). CDR3 DNA sequence: TGTGCCTGGAGTGTACGGACTAGAATCTACGAGCAGTACTTC. Amino acids: CAWSVRTRIYEQYF.

The chain uses TRBV7-6 and TRBJ2-2; 10 nucleotides line up with TRBD2. This CDR3 has 16 amino acids. J was trimmed by 4 bases and V by 5 bases; bases with no gene match: 7. Germline assignment: CDR1 SGHVS and CDR2 FNYEAQ. The CDR3 nucleotides read TGTGCCAGCAGCGTCACTAGCGGGGAAATCACCGGGGAGCTGTTTTTT. As protein: CASSVTSGEITGELFF.

This clone was counted once. The CDR3 protein is CASSPTDSCEAFF. The CDR3 bases are TGTGCCAGCAGCCCGACAGACAGTTGTGAAGCTTTCTTT. The gene calls are TRBV7-9 and TRBJ1-1; weak D call: TRBD1 (5 bases). The germline V and J ends were trimmed by 5 bases and 7 bases, with 14 bases remaining between them. There are 13 residues in the CDR3. Germline loops: CDR1 SEHNR, CDR2 FQNEAQ (reference sequence). The variable domain in full, completed from reference TRBV7-9 and TRBJ1-1, reads DTGVSQNPRHKITKRGQNVTFRCDPISEHNRLYWYRQTLGQGPEFLTYFQNEAQLEKSRLLSDRFSAERPKGSFSTLEIQRTEQGDSAMYLCASSPTDSCEAFFGQGTRLTVV.

The chain employs TRBV30 and TRBJ2-7, with 9 bases that match TRBD1. The CDR3 contains 14 residues. CDR1 is GTSNPN and CDR2 is SVGIG in the germline V gene (reference sequence). V trimming: 8 bases; J trimming: 2 bases; junction bases outside the gene matches: 10. The CDR3 here is CADSPGQGAYEQYF. The CDR3, as DNA: TGTGCCGACTCCCCGGGACAGGGAGCCTACGAGCAGTACTTC.

V gene TRBV6-4 combines with J gene TRBJ2-3, with unresolved D. V was shortened by 1 base and J by 2 bases, with 10 bases between the two germline ends. CDR1 and CDR2 (germline): MRHNA, SNTAGT. This CDR3 is 15 amino acids long. The CDR3 DNA is TGTGCCAGCAGTGACTTAAGCTTGCCCACAGATACGCAGTATTTT. It is translated as CASSDLSLPTDTQYF.

V is TRBV28 and J is TRBJ2-3; 9 nucleotides agree with TRBD2. The CDR3 length is 17 residues. The V and J ends lost 8 bases and 0 bases, in that order; junction bases with no gene match: 12. CDR1 and CDR2 (germline): MDHEN, SYDVKM. CDR3 sequence (DNA): TGTGCCAGCTCTTGGGGAGCGGGAGGACCTAGCACAGATACGCAGTATTTT. Translation gives CASSWGAGGPSTDTQYF.

This clone has just one count. The rearrangement joins TRBV6-1 to TRBJ1-3; 7 nucleotides agree with TRBD1. Germline V gene lookup returns CDR1 MNHNS and CDR2 SASEGT. V shed 6 bases and J 4 bases; nucleotides not matched to a gene: 9. This CDR3 is 15 amino acids long. The CDR3 reads CASSRQTGTGNTIYF. The DNA for the CDR3 is TGTGCCAGCAGCCGACAGACAGGGACCGGAAACACCATATATTTT.

This chain links TRBV2 with TRBJ2-3; 8 bases fit TRBD2. The germline CDR1 and CDR2 sequences are SNHLY and FYNNEI. The CDR3 contains 18 residues. V dropped 6 bases and J dropped 2; count of bases not matched to a gene: 16. CDR3 bases: TGTGCCAGCAGCAAGGGCCCCGGGACTAGGGGAATCACAGATACGCAGTATTTT. Residues: CASSKGPGTRGITDTQYF.

The gene calls are TRBV15 and TRBJ1-6; D is unresolved. This CDR3 region has 15 residues. The V gene lost 7 bases and the J gene lost 9 bases, with 19 bases spanning the gap. The germline CDR1 and CDR2 sequences are LNHNV and YYDKDF (reference sequence). CDR3 DNA sequence: TGTGCCACCACAATGGGGAGGGCGGTTGGTTCACCCCTCCACTTT. This codes for CATTMGRAVGSPLHF.

This chain connects TRBV9 to TRBJ2-7; 7 bases map to TRBD1. Losses at the gene ends were 3 bases for V and 1 base for J; bases not matched to a gene: 7. Germline loops: CDR1 SGDLS, CDR2 YYNGEE. This CDR3 has 15 residues. The CDR3 DNA reads as TGTGCCAGCAGCGAAGGACAGGATCCGTCCTACGAGCAGTACTTC. It encodes CASSEGQDPSYEQYF.

The chain employs TRBV6-5 and TRBJ1-2; TRBD1 aligns across 10 bases. V was pared by 5 bases and J by 2 bases, with 2 bases of the junction left unmatched. Germline CDR1 MNHEY, CDR2 SVGAGI. The CDR3 is made up of 14 amino acids. The CDR3 region is CASSRDRGNYGYTF. The CDR3 region has the DNA TGTGCCAGCAGTCGGGACAGGGGAAACTATGGCTACACCTTC.

This chain joins TRBV6-5 and TRBJ1-2; a possible D gene is TRBD1 (6 bases). Germline CDR1 reads MNHEY; CDR2 reads SVGAGI. Trimming took 5 bases from V and 7 from J, leaving 14 bases between them. The CDR3 extends over 13 amino acids. CDR3 bases: TGTGCCAGCAGTGAACAGGGATGGGCTGGCTACACCTTC. Protein sequence: CASSEQGWAGYTF.

The chain couples TRBV11-2 to TRBJ2-2; D not resolved. This CDR3 comprises 17 residues. Germline-derived CDR1 and CDR2 are SGHAT and FQNNGV. Trimming removed 1 base at V and 4 bases at J, with 16 bases between. In DNA form, the CDR3 reads TGTGCCAGCAGCTTAGTGGTGTTTGGCCCTTCCACCGGGGAGCTGTTTTTT. It yields the protein CASSLVVFGPSTGELFF.

J is TRBJ2-3 and V is TRBV5-1, with 13 bases that match TRBD2. This CDR3 comprises 16 residues. The germline V gene encodes CDR1 SGHRS and CDR2 YFSETQ. V lost 4 bases and J lost 4; bases outside the gene matches: 6. CDR3 sequence: CASSPRTSGGADTQYF. The CDR3 DNA follows: TGCGCCAGCAGCCCAAGGACTAGCGGGGGAGCAGATACGCAGTATTTT. Combining the CDR3 with reference TRBV5-1 and TRBJ2-3 gives the whole variable domain KAGVTQTPRYLIKTRGQQVTLSCSPISGHRSVSWYQQTPGQGLQFLFEYFSETQRNKGNFPGRFSGRQFSNSRSEMNVSTLELGDSALYLCASSPRTSGGADTQYFGPGTRLTVL.

CDR3 protein: CAVRTAGANVLTF. The CDR3 nucleotides read TGTGCCGTCCGGACAGCTGGGGCCAACGTCCTGACTTTC. The genes are TRBV14 and TRBJ2-6; tentative D call: TRBD1 (6 bases). V was shortened by 11 bases and J by 2 bases, with 10 bases between the two germline ends. Germline V gene data show CDR1 as SGHDN and CDR2 as FVKESK. The CDR3 is 13 amino acids.

The gene calls are TRBV7-8 and TRBJ2-7; no reliable D call. This CDR3 is 14 amino acids long. Deletions cut 0 bases from V and 3 bases from J, with 9 bases between. The germline V gene has CDR1 SGHVS and CDR2 FQNEAQ. The chain's CDR3 is CASSLALRSYEQYF. Here the CDR3 DNA reads TGTGCCAGCAGCTTAGCGCTTCGGAGCTACGAGCAGTACTTC.

This clone was counted between two and nine times. This rearrangement joins TRBV5-1 to TRBJ1-2; TRBD1 might be the D (5 bases). This CDR3 comprises 15 residues. Germline CDR1 SGHRS, CDR2 YFSETQ. V was clipped by 4 bases and J by 8 bases, with 21 bases between them. The CDR3 DNA is TGCGCCAGCAGCCCATTCAGTCAAGGGGTTAGGGGCTACACCTTC. This gives the protein CASSPFSQGVRGYTF.